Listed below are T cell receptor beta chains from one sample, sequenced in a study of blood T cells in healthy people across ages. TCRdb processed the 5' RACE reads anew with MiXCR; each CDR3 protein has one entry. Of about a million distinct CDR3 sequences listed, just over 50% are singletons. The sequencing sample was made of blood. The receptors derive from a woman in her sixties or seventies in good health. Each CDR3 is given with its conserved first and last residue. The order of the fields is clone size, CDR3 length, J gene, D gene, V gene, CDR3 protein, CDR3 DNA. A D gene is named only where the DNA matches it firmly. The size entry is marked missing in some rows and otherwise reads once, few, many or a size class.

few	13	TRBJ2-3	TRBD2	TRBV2	CATTSGMVDTQYF	TGTGCCACGACTAGCGGGATGGTAGATACGCAGTATTTT
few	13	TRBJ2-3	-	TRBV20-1	CSAETGFVDTQYF	TGCAGTGCCGAGACGGGCTTTGTAGATACGCAGTATTTT
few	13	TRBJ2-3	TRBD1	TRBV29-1	CSVSGQSPDTQYF	TGCAGCGTGTCGGGACAGTCCCCAGATACGCAGTATTTT
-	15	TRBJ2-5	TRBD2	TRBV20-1	CSALTRLAAQETQYF	TGCAGTGCCTTAACCCGACTAGCGGCTCAAGAGACCCAGTACTTC
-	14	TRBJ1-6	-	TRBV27	CASSLGIANSPLHF	TGTGCCAGCAGTTTAGGTATAGCTAATTCACCCCTCCACTTT
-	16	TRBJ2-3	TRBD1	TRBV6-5	CASSPTGEKDTDTQYF	TGTGCCAGCAGTCCGACAGGGGAAAAGGACACAGATACGCAGTATTTT
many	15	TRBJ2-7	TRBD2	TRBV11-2	CASSFRLAGSGEQYF	TGTGCCAGCAGCTTCCGACTAGCGGGATCGGGCGAGCAGTACTTC
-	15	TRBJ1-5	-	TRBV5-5	CASSFDGGSNQPQHF	TGTGCCAGCAGCTTCGATGGGGGCTCCAATCAGCCCCAGCATTTT
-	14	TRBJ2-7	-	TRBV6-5	CASSPGDAPYEQYF	TGTGCCAGCAGTCCCGGGGACGCGCCCTACGAGCAGTACTTC
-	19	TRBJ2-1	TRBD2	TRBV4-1	CTSSQEGSRGRAGEIEQFF	TGCACCAGCAGCCAAGAAGGGTCAAGGGGCCGAGCGGGAGAGATTGAGCAGTTCTTC
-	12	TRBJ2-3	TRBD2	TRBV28	CASREATDTQYF	TGTGCCAGCCGGGAGGCTACAGATACGCAGTATTTT
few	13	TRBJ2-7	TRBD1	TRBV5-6	CASRTGGSGEQYF	TGTGCCAGCAGGACAGGGGGTTCGGGGGAGCAGTACTTC
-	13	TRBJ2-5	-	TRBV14	CASSRSLQETQYF	TGTGCCAGCAGCCGGAGCCTCCAAGAGACCCAGTACTTC
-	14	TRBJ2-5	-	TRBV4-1	CASSRNQGGNEQYF	TGCGCCAGCAGCCGCAACCAGGGAGGCAATGAGCAGTACTTC
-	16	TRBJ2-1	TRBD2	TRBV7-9	CASRSWSSGSNLEQFF	TGTGCCAGCAGGTCATGGTCTAGCGGGAGTAATCTTGAGCAGTTCTTC
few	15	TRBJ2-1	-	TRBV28	CASRPTGGGNNEQFF	TGTGCCAGCAGACCAACAGGGGGGGGTAACAATGAGCAGTTCTTC
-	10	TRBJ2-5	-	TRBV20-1	CSARNGTQYF	TGCAGTGCTAGAAATGGGACCCAGTACTTC